The 17 T cell receptor beta chains reported below all come from one sample, sequenced in a study of T cell repertoires in cytomegalovirus infection. TCRdb reprocessed the reads via MiXCR and lists one record per CDR3 protein. Counted here are 110,000 to 150,000 distinct CDR3 sequences, more than 25% occurring once; the ten biggest clones make up 45% to 55%. Their antigens remain unidentified. This sample comprised CD8+ T cells from cultured PBMCs, obtained from culture after CMV antigen stimulation. These receptors all stem from a human donor in good health (CMV status not recorded). Some clones in this sample may be carry-over from other donors' samples.

This clonotype occurred many times. V and J are TRBV7-8 and TRBJ1-2; D is unresolved. This CDR3 region has 15 residues. Per germline, CDR1 SGHVS and CDR2 FQNEAQ. V was clipped by 5 bases and J by 3 bases, with 16 bases between them. This CDR3 is CASSPGPSGDYGYTF. The CDR3 DNA sequence: TGTGCCAGCAGCCCCGGGCCCTCCGGGGACTATGGCTACACCTTC. Based on the CDR3 plus reference TRBV7-8 and TRBJ1-2, the full variable domain is GAGVSQSPRYKVAKRGQDVALRCDPISGHVSLFWYQQALGQGPEFLTYFQNEAQLDKSGLPSDRFFAERPEGSVSTLKIQRTQQEDSAVYLCASSPGPSGDYGYTFGSGTRLTVV.

The rearrangement joins TRBV7-8 to TRBJ2-7; D assignment may be TRBD1 or TRBD2 (5 bases each). CDR1 SGHVS and CDR2 FQNEAQ come from the germline V gene. V was cut by 1 base and J by 3 bases, with 16 bases left in between. The CDR3 runs 16 residues. CDR3 DNA: TGTGCCAGCAGCTTAGTAATCGGGGCCGCTATCTACGAGCAGTACTTC. This codes for CASSLVIGAAIYEQYF.

This rearrangement joins TRBV27 to TRBJ2-1; 9 bases agree with TRBD2. CDR3 length: 15 amino acids. The ends lost 5 bases at V and 13 bases at J; junction bases unmatched: 15. CDR1 and CDR2 from the germline V gene are MNHEY and SMNVEV (reference sequence). The CDR3 sequence is CASSLASGGFGDQFF. The CDR3 bases are TGTGCCAGCAGTCTGGCCAGCGGGGGGTTCGGTGATCAGTTCTTC.

The J gene is TRBJ2-5, the V gene TRBV29-1, with 7 bases aligning to TRBD1. Germline V gives CDR1 SQVTM, CDR2 ANQGSEA. V lost 5 bases to trimming and J lost 1 base; unmatched junction nucleotides: 10. The CDR3 has 15 amino acids. The CDR3 reads CSVPTLGDSQETQYF. CDR3 nucleotides: TGCAGCGTTCCTACCCTAGGGGACAGCCAAGAGACCCAGTACTTC. Using reference TRBV29-1 and TRBJ2-5 for the parts outside the CDR3, the full variable domain is SAVISQKPSRDICQRGTSLTIQCQVDSQVTMMFWYRQQPGQSLTLIATANQGSEATYESGFVIDKFPISRPNLTFSTLTVSNMSPEDSSIYLCSVPTLGDSQETQYFGPGTRLLVL.

The rearrangement links TRBV19 to TRBJ1-1; perhaps TRBD1 as D (6 bases). The germline CDR1 and CDR2 sequences are LNHDA and SQIVND (reference sequence). Trimming cost V 6 bases and J 4 bases, with 18 bases left between them. The CDR3 extends over 15 amino acids. In nucleotides, the CDR3 is TGTGCCAGTAGCCTGGGGGGGCCCCAGGGCACTGAAGCTTTCTTT. Protein: CASSLGGPQGTEAFF.

The chain joins TRBV7-8 to TRBJ1-1; no reliable D call. CDR1 and CDR2 (germline): SGHVS, FQNEAQ. This CDR3 has 14 amino acids. V lost 0 bases and J 1 base, leaving 6 bases between the germline ends. CDR3 in amino acids: CASSLASSNTEAFF. CDR3 sequence (DNA): TGTGCCAGCAGCTTAGCCTCGTCGAACACTGAAGCTTTCTTT.

The gene calls are TRBV27 and TRBJ2-2; 15 bases are shared with TRBD2. CDR3 length: 16 residues. With 5 bases clipped from V and 7 bases from J, the junction kept 5 bases outside the gene matches. In germline, CDR1 is MNHEY, CDR2 SMNVEV (reference sequence). The CDR3: CASSPWTSGGDGELFF. The CDR3 DNA follows: TGTGCCAGCAGTCCGTGGACTAGCGGGGGGGACGGGGAGCTGTTTTTT.

This chain uses TRBV4-1 with TRBJ2-2, with D perhaps TRBD1 or TRBD2 (5 bases each). Germline V gives CDR1 MGHRA, CDR2 YSYEKL. Trimming removed 4 bases from V and 2 bases from J, with 11 bases in between. The CDR3 runs to 15 residues. The CDR3 loop reads CASSPPGPNTGELFF. As DNA, the CDR3 is TGCGCCAGCAGCCCTCCGGGACCAAACACCGGGGAGCTGTTTTTT.

V usage is TRBV6-2 or TRBV6-3 and J usage is TRBJ2-3; D is possibly TRBD1 or TRBD2 (5 bases each). CDR3 length equals 16 residues. V lost 0 bases, J lost 0 bases, and 10 bases lay in between. CDR1 is MNHEY, CDR2 SVGEGT, per germline. The DNA for the CDR3 is TGTGCCAGCAGTTACTCTCGGGGCCATAGCACAGATACGCAGTATTTT. Protein product: CASSYSRGHSTDTQYF.

The chain employs TRBV4-1 and TRBJ1-2, with 7 nucleotides matching TRBD1. The J segment lost 6 bases and the V segment lost 2 bases, leaving 6 bases of the junction unmatched. From germline, CDR1 is MGHRA and CDR2 YSYEKL. The CDR3 spans 14 residues. This chain's CDR3 is CASSQILTGDGYTF. DNA of the CDR3: TGCGCCAGCAGCCAAATCCTTACAGGGGATGGCTACACCTTC.

V gene TRBV6-2 or TRBV6-3 combines with J gene TRBJ2-1; 7 positions match TRBD2. The length of the CDR3 is 15 residues. With V trimmed by 5 bases and J by 4 bases, 8 bases remained unmatched. Germline V gene data show CDR1 as MNHEY and CDR2 as SVGEGT. CDR3 DNA: TGTGCCAGCAGTGACGGCGGGGGACGGTACAATGAGCAGTTCTTC. Encoded protein: CASSDGGGRYNEQFF.

Concerning this clonotype: The junction departs from germline at one end; a sequencing error may be responsible. The J gene is TRBJ2-7, the V gene TRBV4-1; D is possibly TRBD1 (6 bases). This CDR3 comprises 15 residues. Germline V gene data show CDR1 as MGHRA and CDR2 as YSYEKL. The CDR3 loop is CTSSQDSTGTYEQYF. The CDR3 nucleotides read TGCACCAGCAGCCAAGATTCTACAGGGACCTACGAGCAGTACTTC.

This clonotype was found a few times. V gene TRBV11-2 combines with J gene TRBJ1-1, with unresolved D. CDR3 length: 14 amino acids. Germline V gene sequence: CDR1 SGHAT, CDR2 FQNNGV. With 5 bases removed from V and 0 bases from J, the gap between germline ends came to 10 bases. Here the CDR3 reads CASSAGLVNTEAFF. The CDR3 DNA reads TGTGCCAGCAGCGCCGGACTTGTGAACACTGAAGCTTTCTTT.

There are many counts of this clonotype. The V and J genes are TRBV4-1 and TRBJ2-5; possibly TRBD2 for D (5 bases). From germline, CDR1 is MGHRA and CDR2 YSYEKL. This CDR3 is built from 15 residues. The V end lost 0 bases, the J end lost 2 bases, and 10 bases lay between the germline ends. The CDR3 DNA reads as TGCGCCAGCAGCCAAGATTGGGAGACGCAAGAGACCCAGTACTTC. This gives the protein CASSQDWETQETQYF.

This clonotype was recorded at least ten times. The chain is built from TRBV7-9 and TRBJ1-5; D is unresolved. This CDR3 spans 13 amino acids. Germline assignment: CDR1 SEHNR and CDR2 FQNEAQ (reference sequence). Deletions cut 7 bases from V and 3 bases from J, with 10 bases between. The CDR3 here is CASNTGANQPQHF. CDR3 nucleotide sequence: TGTGCCAGCAACACGGGTGCCAATCAGCCCCAGCATTTT.

The rearrangement uses TRBV28 and TRBJ2-2; D unresolved. The V end lost 8 bases, the J end lost 1 base, and 8 bases lay between the germline ends. The CDR3 extends over 13 amino acids. Germline CDR1 MDHEN, CDR2 SYDVKM. In DNA form, the CDR3 reads TGTGCCAGCTGGGCAAGGAACACCGGGGAGCTGTTTTTT. Translated: CASWARNTGELFF.

The chain uses TRBV2 and TRBJ1-2, with a weak D call TRBD1 (5 bases). The CDR3 contains 12 residues. Germline CDR1 is SNHLY and CDR2 is FYNNEI. The CDR3, as DNA: TGTGCAGGAGGGACCCGCTACTATGGCTACACCTTC. Translating it yields CAGGTRYYGYTF. Variable domain in full (rest from reference TRBV2 and TRBJ1-2): EPEVTQTPSHQVTQMGQEVILRCVPISNHLYFYWYRQILGQKVEFLVSFYNNEISEKSEIFDDQFSVERPDGSNFTLKIRSTKLEDSAMYFCAGGTRYYGYTFGSGTRLTVV.